The rows below give T cell receptor beta chains drawn from one sample of a study of blood T cell repertoires in COVID-19. Profiling relied on immunoSEQ multiplex PCR, and the TCRdb table lists in-frame clones only, not all of them. The table shows just over 250,000 clones, with about nine tenths occurring only once. The sequenced material came from peripheral blood. The receptors shown here come from a man aged 55 to 69 who had recovered from COVID-19. Both conserved end residues are part of each CDR3. D genes are given only for firm matches. The size of a clone is reported for some rows only, either as once, few or many, or as a class for expanded clones.

J,size,V,D,CDR3,DNA
TRBJ2-7,once,TRBV5-4,NA,CASSLQAGASYEQYF,TGTGCCAGCAGCCTGCAGGCGGGGGCCTCCTACGAGCAGTACTTC
TRBJ1-5,NA,TRBV28,TRBD1,CASRAGQGQGAQHF,TGTGCCAGCAGGGCGGGACAGGGACAAGGGGCCCAGCATTTT
TRBJ1-4,NA,TRBV7-2,NA,CASSLGGSPKEKLFF,TGTGCCAGCAGCTTAGGCGGTTCCCCGAAGGAAAAACTGTTTTTT
TRBJ1-6,NA,TRBV15,NA,CATSGRQGSNSPLHF,TGTGCCACCAGCGGGCGCCAGGGGAGTAATTCACCCCTCCACTTT
TRBJ1-1,NA,TRBV11-2,TRBD1,CASSWGQGITEAFF,TGTGCCAGCAGCTGGGGACAGGGGATTACTGAAGCTTTCTTT
TRBJ2-7,NA,TRBV5-1,NA,CASSLEIGMGEQYF,TGCGCCAGCAGCTTGGAAATCGGGATGGGCGAGCAGTACTTC
TRBJ1-1,NA,TRBV19,NA,CASSITRRGTEAFF,TGTGCCAGTAGTATCACCAGAAGGGGCACTGAAGCTTTCTTT
TRBJ1-2,NA,TRBV13,TRBD1,CASSFNPGTGETNYGYTF,TGTGCCAGCAGTTTTAACCCCGGGACAGGGGAAACTAACTATGGCTACACCTTC
TRBJ2-7,once,TRBV6-5,NA,CASSYSAGVQDEQYF,TGTGCCAGCAGTTACTCGGCAGGGGTTCAGGACGAGCAGTACTTC
TRBJ2-1,NA,TRBV11-3,TRBD2,CASSLSSGPFNEQFF,TGTGCCAGCAGCTTAAGTAGCGGGCCCTTCAATGAGCAGTTCTTC
TRBJ1-4,NA,TRBV6-1,NA,CASSEALQNEKLFF,TGTGCCAGCAGTGAAGCGCTCCAGAATGAAAAACTGTTTTTT
TRBJ1-2,NA,TRBV7-9,TRBD1,CASTRGGTVYGYTF,TGTGCCAGCACCCGAGGGGGGACAGTCTATGGCTACACCTTC
TRBJ2-3,NA,TRBV15,NA,CATLRDLHTDTQYF,TGTGCCACCTTGCGGGACTTACACACAGATACGCAGTATTTT
TRBJ1-2,NA,TRBV6-5,NA,CASSYSPGFGYTF,TGTGCCAGCAGTTACTCTCCAGGGTTCGGCTACACCTTC
TRBJ2-2,NA,TRBV5-1,TRBD1,CASSFSGTGYTGELFF,TGCGCCAGCAGCTTTTCCGGGACAGGGTACACCGGGGAGCTGTTTTTT
TRBJ1-2,NA,TRBV5-6,NA,CASSLDGGYTF,TGTGCCAGCAGCTTGGATGGCGGCTACACCTTC
TRBJ2-7,NA,TRBV19,NA,CASSTGRAYEQYF,TGTGCCAGTAGTACGGGCAGGGCCTACGAGCAGTACTTC
TRBJ2-1,NA,TRBV24-1,TRBD2,CATSDPGTRYNEQFF,TGTGCCACCAGTGATCCCGGGACTAGATACAATGAGCAGTTCTTC
TRBJ1-5,NA,TRBV5-1,TRBD1,CASSLEGQAAGQPQHF,TGCGCCAGCAGCTTGGAGGGACAGGCCGCGGGTCAGCCCCAGCATTTT
TRBJ1-2,NA,TRBV9,NA,CASSVGAGNYGYTF,TGTGCCAGCAGCGTAGGGGCCGGTAACTATGGCTACACCTTC
TRBJ2-7,NA,TRBV11-2,NA,CASSFVTGPSYEQYF,TGTGCCAGCAGCTTCGTCACAGGGCCAAGCTACGAGCAGTACTTC
TRBJ2-5,NA,TRBV5-1,NA,CASSTHHTETQYF,TGCGCCAGCAGCACCCACCACACCGAGACCCAGTACTTC
TRBJ1-3,NA,TRBV9,TRBD1,CASSAGQGGIASGNTIYF,TGTGCCAGCAGCGCTGGACAGGGGGGTATAGCATCTGGAAACACCATATATTTT
TRBJ2-7,NA,TRBV9,NA,CASSVGGHTYEQYF,TGTGCCAGCAGCGTGGGGGGGCATACCTACGAGCAGTACTTC
TRBJ2-5,NA,TRBV7-2,TRBD2,CASSPRGPSGGAKTQYF,TGTGCCAGCAGCCCCCGAGGGCCTAGCGGGGGGGCCAAGACCCAGTACTTC
TRBJ2-7,NA,TRBV5-1,NA,CASTPGASTFYEQYF,TGCGCCAGCACCCCTGGGGCTTCGACCTTTTACGAGCAGTACTTC
TRBJ1-1,NA,TRBV5-1,NA,CASSFESITRHTEAFF,TGCGCCAGCAGCTTTGAGAGTATAACTCGTCACACTGAAGCTTTCTTT
TRBJ2-3,NA,TRBV27,TRBD1,CASSLYGTARDTQYF,TGTGCCAGCAGTTTATACGGGACAGCAAGGGATACGCAGTATTTT
TRBJ2-2,NA,TRBV6-5,TRBD1,CASKRDRPTGELFF,TGTGCCAGCAAGAGGGACAGACCCACCGGGGAGCTGTTTTTT
TRBJ2-2,NA,TRBV27,TRBD1,CASSLGTGQKAGELFF,TGTGCCAGCAGTTTGGGGACAGGGCAGAAGGCCGGGGAGCTGTTTTTT
TRBJ1-2,NA,TRBV9,TRBD1,CASSVVGSGGIGNYGYTF,TGTGCCAGCAGCGTAGTCGGGTCAGGGGGCATTGGTAACTATGGCTACACCTTC
TRBJ2-7,NA,TRBV14,NA,CASSQSSYEQYF,TGTGCCAGCAGCCAGAGCTCCTACGAGCAGTACTTC
TRBJ1-6,few,TRBV27,NA,CASSLAGVYNSPLHF,TGTGCCAGCAGTTTGGCAGGGGTGTATAATTCACCCCTCCACTTT
TRBJ1-4,NA,TRBV10-3,NA,CAISESRSLALAQKLFF,TGTGCCATCAGTGAGTCCCGTAGCCTGGCGTTGGCTCAAAAACTGTTTTTT
TRBJ1-4,NA,TRBV25-1,TRBD1,CASSAYRTGGTNEKLFF,TGTGCCAGCAGTGCATACAGGACAGGGGGTACTAATGAAAAACTGTTTTTT